These 27 T cell receptor beta chains were sequenced from one sample in a study of T cell responses to AZD1222 COVID-19 vaccine (dated by TCRdb to the early 2020s). Libraries were made using the immunoSEQ multiplex PCR assay. The clones in this table, taken by TCRdb from immuneACCESS, are in-frame only. Not every clone is retained; where verified, under half of the shortfall comes from an unresolved V gene, and the cause of the rest is unknown. This sample has approximately 150,000 clones in its table, and roughly 87% of those were observed once. About 6% of the sample goes to the ten largest clones. The sample's time point label is to be understood as: about 28 days (+/-7) after the second vaccine dose. The sample consisted of peripheral blood, taken 28 days after the second AZD1222 dose. The receptors were gathered from an adult who received the AZD1222 COVID-19 vaccine.

This chain links TRBV27 with TRBJ2-5; 8 bases line up with TRBD2. The CDR3 spans 15 residues. V was pared by 0 bases and J by 2 bases, with 2 bases of the junction left unmatched. CDR1 and CDR2 (germline): MNHEY, SMNVEV (reference sequence). CDR3 in amino acids: CASSLSIAGQETQYF. In DNA form, the CDR3 reads TGTGCCAGCAGTTTATCTATAGCGGGACAAGAGACCCAGTACTTC.

This rearrangement joins TRBV27 to TRBJ2-7; D is possibly TRBD2 (5 bases). V was trimmed by 3 bases and J by 0 bases, leaving 21 bases between them. CDR1 MNHEY and CDR2 SMNVEV come from the germline V gene (reference sequence). The CDR3 is made up of 18 amino acids. CDR3 in amino acids: CASSLAPNRGASSYEQYF. In DNA, the CDR3 is TGTGCCAGCAGTTTGGCCCCTAACCGGGGAGCGAGCTCCTACGAGCAGTACTTC.

J is TRBJ1-3 and V is TRBV5-1; 8 bases are shared with TRBD1. CDR3 size: 16 residues. CDR1 is SGHRS and CDR2 is YFSETQ in the germline V gene. V shed 5 bases and J 1 base; nucleotides not matched to a gene: 8. CDR3 DNA: TGCGCCAGCAGTCTCCTACAGGGGGGGTCTGGAAACACCATATATTTT. It codes for CASSLLQGGSGNTIYF.

The chain links TRBV14 to TRBJ2-7, with D possibly being TRBD1 or TRBD2 (5 bases each). Deletions cut 4 bases from V and 2 bases from J, with 21 bases between. Germline CDR1 is SGHDN and CDR2 is FVKESK. CDR3 length: 17 amino acids. The CDR3: CASSPSIGGRRTYEQYF. The CDR3 nucleotides are TGTGCCAGCAGCCCCTCAATTGGGGGACGGAGGACCTACGAGCAGTACTTC. Variable domain in full (rest from reference TRBV14 and TRBJ2-7): EAGVTQFPSHSVIEKGQTVTLRCDPISGHDNLYWYRRVMGKEIKFLLHFVKESKQDESGMPNNRFLAERTGGTYSTLKVQPAELEDSGVYFCASSPSIGGRRTYEQYFGPGTRLTVT.

The chain is built from TRBV30 and TRBJ1-5; a weak D match, TRBD1 (5 bases). V was trimmed by 7 bases and J by 4 bases, leaving 14 bases between them. Germline lookup yields CDR1 GTSNPN and CDR2 SVGIG (reference sequence). The CDR3 loop spans 13 amino acids. CDR3 region: CASSPGANQPQHF. CDR3 coding DNA: TGTGCCTCCAGTCCCGGGGCTAATCAGCCCCAGCATTTT.

This clone was seen only once. This rearrangement joins TRBV2 to TRBJ1-2; 7 nucleotides match TRBD1. CDR1 is SNHLY and CDR2 is FYNNEI in the germline V gene. The CDR3 runs to 15 residues. The V and J ends lost 8 bases and 8 bases, in that order; junction bases with no gene match: 17. The CDR3 coding sequence is TGTGCCAGCGAATCCCAGGGGGTGGCGGCGAGGGGCTACACCTTC. Its protein is CASESQGVAARGYTF.

The chain employs TRBV7-2 and TRBJ2-7, with D hard to call. Trimming left V 9 bases short and J 0 bases short, with 12 bases between. This CDR3 comprises 13 residues. Germline values: CDR1 SGHTA, CDR2 FQGNSA. The CDR3 loop is CASGRFGSYEQYF. CDR3 coding DNA: TGTGCCAGTGGACGCTTTGGCTCCTACGAGCAGTACTTC.

This clone was counted once. Other DNA sequences within the sample encode an identical CDR3. The rearrangement joins TRBV2 to TRBJ1-2; TRBD1 might be the D (5 bases). V lost 4 bases and J lost 5, with 8 bases in between. This CDR3 comprises 12 residues. Germline assignment: CDR1 SNHLY and CDR2 FYNNEI. The CDR3 loop is CASSGQGYGYTF. As DNA, the CDR3 is TGTGCCAGCAGTGGCCAGGGTTATGGCTACACCTTC.

This chain joins TRBV10-2 and TRBJ1-2; TRBD1 might be the D (6 bases). Deletions cut 0 bases from V and 14 bases from J, with 16 bases between. Per germline, CDR1 WSHSY and CDR2 SAAADI. There are 13 residues in the CDR3. As DNA, the CDR3 is TGCGCCAGCAGTGAGTCGAGGCAGGGGCTGGTTACCTTC. It encodes CASSESRQGLVTF.

V gene TRBV3-1 (or the pseudogene TRBV3-2) combines with J gene TRBJ2-3, with TRBD2 as a possible D gene (5 bases). The V and J ends lost 9 bases and 2 bases respectively, with 15 bases between them. Looked up from germline, CDR1 is LGHDT and CDR2 is YNNKEL (reference sequence). The CDR3 runs 14 residues. CDR3: CASTATRATDTQYF. The CDR3 DNA follows: TGTGCCAGTACTGCCACGCGGGCCACAGATACGCAGTATTTT.

A single count supports this clone. This chain links TRBV6-1 with TRBJ1-4; D not certain. The ends were cut back, 1 base at V and 16 bases at J, with 16 bases in the middle. Germline values: CDR1 MNHNS, CDR2 SASEGT. The CDR3 spans 13 residues. The CDR3 bases are TGTGCCAGCAGTGAAGGGGTTGGCGGACTAGAGTTTTTT. Protein: CASSEGVGGLEFF.

V gene TRBV11-2 combines with J gene TRBJ1-3; D is undetermined. Trimming shortened V by 4 bases and J by 2 bases, and 0 bases separated the two germline ends. This CDR3 region has 11 residues. Germline lookup yields CDR1 SGHAT and CDR2 FQNNGV. CDR3 sequence (DNA): TGTGCCAGCAGCTCTGGAAACACCATATATTTT. As protein: CASSSGNTIYF.

V is TRBV7-3 and J is TRBJ2-1; tentatively, D is TRBD1 (5 bases). V lost 5 bases, J lost 3 bases, and 11 bases lay in between. Per germline, CDR1 SGHTA and CDR2 FQGTGA. The CDR3 covers 14 residues. This chain's CDR3 is CASSPRGIYNEQFF. CDR3 nucleotide sequence: TGTGCCAGCAGCCCTAGGGGAATCTACAATGAGCAGTTCTTC.

V and J are TRBV7-9 and TRBJ2-1; no clear D gene. Trimming cost V 5 bases and J 7 bases, with 12 bases left between them. Looked up from germline, CDR1 is SEHNR and CDR2 is FQNEAQ (reference sequence). This CDR3 spans 13 amino acids. Here the CDR3 reads CASSSQPGNEQFF. The DNA of the CDR3 is TGTGCCAGCAGCAGCCAACCTGGTAATGAGCAGTTCTTC.

This rearrangement joins TRBV5-1 to TRBJ2-3; D is undetermined. V was trimmed by 0 bases and J by 1 base, leaving 12 bases between them. The germline gives CDR1 SGHRS, CDR2 YFSETQ. This CDR3 has 16 residues. In DNA, the CDR3 is TGCGCCAGCAGCTTGGTCTTAGCCCAGGGCACAGATACGCAGTATTTT. Translating gives CASSLVLAQGTDTQYF.

This clone was found once. This chain connects TRBV11-2 to TRBJ1-3, with unresolved D. This CDR3 region has 16 residues. Germline CDR1 SGHAT, CDR2 FQNNGV. Trimming pared 5 bases from V and 1 base from J, leaving 15 bases between. This chain's CDR3 is CASSPRMGASGNTIYF. In DNA, the CDR3 is TGTGCCAGCAGCCCCCGGATGGGCGCTTCTGGAAACACCATATATTTT. Based on the CDR3 plus reference TRBV11-2 and TRBJ1-3, the full variable domain is EAGVAQSPRYKIIEKRQSVAFWCNPISGHATLYWYQQILGQGPKLLIQFQNNGVVDDSQLPKDRFSAERLKGVDSTLKIQPAKLEDSAVYLCASSPRMGASGNTIYFGEGSWLTVV.

This rearrangement joins TRBV6-5 to TRBJ2-1; D is perhaps TRBD2 (6 bases). Germline V gene data show CDR1 as MNHEY and CDR2 as SVGAGI. The CDR3 contains 16 residues. Trimming took off 0 bases at V and 4 bases at J, with 13 bases between the two ends. The DNA for the CDR3 is TGTGCCAGCAGTTACTCGAGTGCGGGAACATACAATGAGCAGTTCTTC. Protein product: CASSYSSAGTYNEQFF.

The chain employs TRBV28 and TRBJ2-2; 8 bases fit TRBD1. Germline values: CDR1 MDHEN, CDR2 SYDVKM. This CDR3 has 15 amino acids. J was trimmed by 4 bases and V by 2 bases; bases with no gene match: 3. The CDR3 region has the DNA TGTGCCAGCAGTTTACAGGGGGCGGGCACCGGGGAGCTGTTTTTT. This gives the protein CASSLQGAGTGELFF.

The chain is built from TRBV13 and TRBJ1-1, with a weak D call TRBD1 (6 bases). This CDR3 has 13 residues. V lost 5 bases to trimming and J lost 1 base, with 8 bases between them. CDR1 PRHDT and CDR2 FYEKMQ come from the germline V gene (reference sequence). This CDR3 reads CASSATGNTEAFF. CDR3 DNA: TGTGCCAGCAGCGCGACAGGGAACACTGAAGCTTTCTTT.

V is TRBV6-5 and J is TRBJ1-6; D is undetermined. CDR3 length equals 14 residues. V was pared by 8 bases and J by 0 bases, with 8 bases between. Germline V gene data show CDR1 as MNHEY and CDR2 as SVGAGI. CDR3 in DNA: TGTGCCAGCTCTCAAGACTCCTATAATTCACCCCTCCACTTT. Translated: CASSQDSYNSPLHF.

This clone was seen a few times. This chain links TRBV12-3 or TRBV12-4 with TRBJ1-6; no clear D gene. V was pared by 5 bases and J by 7 bases, with 9 bases between. The length of the CDR3 is 13 residues. The CDR3 region is CASSRRGNSPLHF. In nucleotides, the CDR3 is TGTGCCAGCAGTCGACGAGGAAATTCACCCCTCCACTTT.

This chain joins TRBV6-5 and TRBJ2-3, with 7 bases identical to TRBD1. CDR3 length: 14 residues. CDR1 is MNHEY, CDR2 SVGAGI, per germline. Trimming removed 8 bases from V and 4 bases from J; junction bases left unmatched: 9. The CDR3, as DNA: TGTGCCAGCTCCTTGACAGGGATCCCAGATACGCAGTATTTT. Translated, it gives CASSLTGIPDTQYF.

V usage is TRBV19 and J usage is TRBJ2-1, with D maybe TRBD1 (5 bases). Germline V CDR1 and CDR2: LNHDA, SQIVND (reference sequence). V was trimmed by 1 base and J by 5 bases, leaving 6 bases between them. The CDR3 is made up of 13 amino acids. CDR3 sequence (DNA): TGTGCCAGTAGTATAGCCAGGGACAATGAGCAGTTCTTC. The encoded protein is CASSIARDNEQFF. The full variable domain, with the rest looked up from reference TRBV19 and TRBJ2-1, is DGGITQSPKYLFRKEGQNVTLSCEQNLNHDAMYWYRQDPGQGLRLIYYSQIVNDFQKGDIAEGYSVSREKKESFPLTVTSAQKNPTAFYLCASSIARDNEQFFGPGTRLTVL.

The V and J genes are TRBV6-5 and TRBJ1-4; D might be TRBD1 (6 bases). The CDR3 runs to 16 residues. V lost 1 base and J lost 10, with 19 bases in between. Germline CDR1 is MNHEY and CDR2 is SVGAGI. Here the CDR3 DNA reads TGTGCCAGCAGTTACTTCGCGGACAGACTTGATGGAAAACTGTTTTTT. It codes for CASSYFADRLDGKLFF.

The rearrangement links TRBV19 to TRBJ1-1; TRBD1 is a possible D gene (6 bases). Germline lookup yields CDR1 LNHDA and CDR2 SQIVND (reference sequence). V lost 2 bases, J lost 6 bases, and 16 bases lay in between. CDR3 size: 15 residues. CDR3 in amino acids: CASSIFAGEVSEAFF. DNA for the CDR3: TGTGCCAGTAGTATATTTGCAGGGGAAGTGTCTGAAGCTTTCTTT.

The chain uses TRBV7-2 and TRBJ2-7; possibly TRBD2 for D (6 bases). V dropped 1 base and J dropped 4 bases, with 14 bases sitting between them. The germline CDR1 and CDR2 sequences are SGHTA and FQGNSA. This CDR3 region has 15 residues. The CDR3 DNA follows: TGTGCCAGCAGCTTAGGTCCTAGCGAGCAATACGAGCAGTACTTC. It translates to CASSLGPSEQYEQYF. Filled out from reference TRBV7-2 and TRBJ2-7, the complete variable domain reads GAGVSQSPSNKVTEKGKDVELRCDPISGHTALYWYRQSLGQGLEFLIYFQGNSAPDKSGLPSDRFSAERTGGSVSTLTIQRTQQEDSAVYLCASSLGPSEQYEQYFGPGTRLTVT.

This clone is termed large. The CDR3, as DNA: TGTGCCAGCAGCTTCTCGTCTAAGCGGGAGGTGAACACCGGGGAGCTGTTTTTT. It encodes CASSFSSKREVNTGELFF. The chain uses TRBV9 and TRBJ2-2, with 9 bases aligning to TRBD2. Germline V gene lookup returns CDR1 SGDLS and CDR2 YYNGEE. With 4 bases clipped from V and 1 base from J, the junction kept 11 bases outside the gene matches. The CDR3 spans 18 residues.